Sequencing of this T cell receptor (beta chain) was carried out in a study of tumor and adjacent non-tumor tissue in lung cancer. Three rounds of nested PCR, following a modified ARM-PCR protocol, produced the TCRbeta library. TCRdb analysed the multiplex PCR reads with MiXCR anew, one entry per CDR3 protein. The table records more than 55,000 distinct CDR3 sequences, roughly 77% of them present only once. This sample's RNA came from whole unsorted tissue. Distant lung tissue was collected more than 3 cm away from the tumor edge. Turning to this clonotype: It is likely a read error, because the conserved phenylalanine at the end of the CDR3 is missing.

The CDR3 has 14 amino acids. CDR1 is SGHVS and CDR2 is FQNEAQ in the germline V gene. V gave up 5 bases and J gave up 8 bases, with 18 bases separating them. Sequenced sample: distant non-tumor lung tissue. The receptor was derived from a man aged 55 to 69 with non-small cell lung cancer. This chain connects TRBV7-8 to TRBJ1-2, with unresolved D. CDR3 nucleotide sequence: TGTGCCAGCAGCCTGGCCCCGACGACGATCGGCTACACCTCC. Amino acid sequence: CASSLAPTTIGYTS.